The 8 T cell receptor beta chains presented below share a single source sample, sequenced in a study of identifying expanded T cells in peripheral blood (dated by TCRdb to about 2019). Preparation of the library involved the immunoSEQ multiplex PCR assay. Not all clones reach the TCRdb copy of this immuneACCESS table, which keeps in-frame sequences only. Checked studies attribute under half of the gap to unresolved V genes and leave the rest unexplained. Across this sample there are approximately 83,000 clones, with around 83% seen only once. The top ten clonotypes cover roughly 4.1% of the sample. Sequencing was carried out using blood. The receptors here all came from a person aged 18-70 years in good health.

The CDR3 DNA reads as TGTGCCAGCAGTCTGAACCCCGCGACAGGGGCCCCGGGGGCCCAGTACTTC. Residues: CASSLNPATGAPGAQYF. The chain combines TRBV7-7 with TRBJ2-5; 8 bases are shared with TRBD1. CDR1 and CDR2 from the germline V gene are SSHAT and FNYEAQ (reference sequence). The length of the CDR3 is 17 residues. After removal of 6 bases from V and 9 bases from J, the junction contained 21 bases not matched to a gene.

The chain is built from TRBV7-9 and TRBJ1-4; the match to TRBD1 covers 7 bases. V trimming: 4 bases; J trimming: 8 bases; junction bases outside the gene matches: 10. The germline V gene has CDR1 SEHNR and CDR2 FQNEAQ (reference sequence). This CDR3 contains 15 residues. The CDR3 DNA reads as TGTGCCAGCAGCTCAGGTTACAGGGGCGGGGAAAAACTGTTTTTT. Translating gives CASSSGYRGGEKLFF.

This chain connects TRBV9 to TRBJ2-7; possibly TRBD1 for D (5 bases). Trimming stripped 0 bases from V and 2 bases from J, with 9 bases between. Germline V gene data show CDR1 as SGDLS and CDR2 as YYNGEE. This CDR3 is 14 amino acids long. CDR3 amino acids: CASSVDTGPYEQYF. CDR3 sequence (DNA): TGTGCCAGCAGCGTAGACACAGGTCCCTACGAGCAGTACTTC.

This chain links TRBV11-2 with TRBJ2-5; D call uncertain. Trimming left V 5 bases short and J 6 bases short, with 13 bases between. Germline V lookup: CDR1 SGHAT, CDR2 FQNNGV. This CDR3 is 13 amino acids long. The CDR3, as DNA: TGTGCCAGCAGCGCCGGTCGCCGTCAGACCCAGTACTTC. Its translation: CASSAGRRQTQYF.

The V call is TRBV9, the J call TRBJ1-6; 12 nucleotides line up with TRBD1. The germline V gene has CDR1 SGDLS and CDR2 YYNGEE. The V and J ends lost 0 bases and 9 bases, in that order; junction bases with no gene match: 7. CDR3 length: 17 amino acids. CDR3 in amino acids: CASSVEEGQGASSPLHF. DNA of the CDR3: TGTGCCAGCAGCGTAGAAGAGGGACAGGGGGCTTCTTCACCCCTCCACTTT.

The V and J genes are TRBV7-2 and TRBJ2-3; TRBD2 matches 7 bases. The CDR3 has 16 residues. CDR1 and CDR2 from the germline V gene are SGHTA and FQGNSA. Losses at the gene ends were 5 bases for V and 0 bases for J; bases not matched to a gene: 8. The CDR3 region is CASSRGVYSSTDTQYF. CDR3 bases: TGTGCCAGCAGCCGGGGGGTTTACTCTAGCACAGATACGCAGTATTTT. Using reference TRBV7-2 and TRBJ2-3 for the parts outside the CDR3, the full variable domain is GAGVSQSPSNKVTEKGKDVELRCDPISGHTALYWYRQSLGQGLEFLIYFQGNSAPDKSGLPSDRFSAERTGGSVSTLTIQRTQQEDSAVYLCASSRGVYSSTDTQYFGPGTRLTVL.

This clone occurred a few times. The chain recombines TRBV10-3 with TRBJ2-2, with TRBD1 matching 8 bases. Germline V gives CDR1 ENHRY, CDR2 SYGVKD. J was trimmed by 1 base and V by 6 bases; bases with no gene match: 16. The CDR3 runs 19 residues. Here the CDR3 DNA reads TGTGCCATCAGCCCCGAAATGCGGACAGGGTTGCAGAACACCGGGGAGCTGTTTTTT. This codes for CAISPEMRTGLQNTGELFF.

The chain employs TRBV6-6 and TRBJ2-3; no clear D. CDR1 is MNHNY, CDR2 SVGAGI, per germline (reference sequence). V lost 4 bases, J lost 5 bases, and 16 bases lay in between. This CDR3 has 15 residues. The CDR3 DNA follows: TGTGCCAGCAGTTCCCCGGGCCGTAGCCGAGATACGCAGTATTTT. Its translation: CASSSPGRSRDTQYF.